Listed below are T cell receptor beta chains from one sample, sequenced in a study of blood T cells in healthy people across ages. TCRdb analysed the 5' RACE reads with MiXCR anew, one entry per CDR3 protein. The sample shows about 1.6 million distinct CDR3 sequences, almost 35% of them seen only once. Material: blood. Source of these receptors: a woman in her twenties or thirties in good health. The conserved cysteine and the conserved F or W are not part of the CDR3 here.

v_gene: TRBV27
j_gene: TRBJ2-7
CDR3aa: ATKLIGALAGGHEQY

v_gene: TRBV7-3
j_gene: TRBJ1-2
CDR3aa: ASSLSRDSVSYT

v_gene: TRBV30
j_gene: TRBJ2-5
CDR3aa: AWSASGSSFETQY

v_gene: TRBV9
j_gene: TRBJ2-2
CDR3aa: ASSAQGSGELF

v_gene: TRBV20-1
j_gene: TRBJ1-4
CDR3aa: SARDPGQLNEKLF

v_gene: TRBV7-2
j_gene: TRBJ2-3
CDR3aa: ASSLSRVAQY

v_gene: TRBV6-6
j_gene: TRBJ2-7
CDR3aa: ANSDLAGFTYEQY

v_gene: TRBV10-3
j_gene: TRBJ1-3
CDR3aa: AITGQDSGNTIY

v_gene: TRBV5-6
j_gene: TRBJ2-1
CDR3aa: ASSPHTGGVYNEQF

v_gene: TRBV20-1
j_gene: TRBJ2-3
CDR3aa: SAPRQGSGFLTDTQY

v_gene: TRBV7-9
j_gene: TRBJ1-1
CDR3aa: ASSPPLLTGRRTEAF

v_gene: TRBV29-1
j_gene: TRBJ2-1
CDR3aa: SVDSASYNEQF

v_gene: TRBV20-1
j_gene: TRBJ2-7
CDR3aa: SARGGLSGRAPEQY

v_gene: TRBV3-1
j_gene: -
CDR3aa: ASSQDIGSQPLETQY

v_gene: TRBV12-5
j_gene: TRBJ2-5
CDR3aa: ASGPEGQETQY

v_gene: TRBV9
j_gene: TRBJ2-7
CDR3aa: ASSYRDHSSYEQY

v_gene: TRBV7-9
j_gene: TRBJ2-2
CDR3aa: ASSSTGTRSAGELF

v_gene: TRBV6-2/TRBV6-3
j_gene: TRBJ2-7
CDR3aa: ASIRNGPYEQY

v_gene: TRBV15
j_gene: TRBJ2-3
CDR3aa: ATSSPAGSSTGTQY

v_gene: TRBV5-1
j_gene: TRBJ2-7
CDR3aa: ASSLLGNEQY

v_gene: TRBV6-6
j_gene: TRBJ1-5
CDR3aa: ASSTTGQPQH

v_gene: TRBV27
j_gene: TRBJ2-5
CDR3aa: ASSSRLAGGPQKETQY

v_gene: TRBV7-3
j_gene: TRBJ2-5
CDR3aa: ASSLRPPGLAGELETQY

v_gene: TRBV7-3
j_gene: TRBJ1-5
CDR3aa: ASTGTGSNLNQPQH

v_gene: TRBV7-2
j_gene: TRBJ1-1
CDR3aa: ASGRDRVTEAF

v_gene: TRBV27
j_gene: TRBJ2-3
CDR3aa: ASSKRLAIGTDTQY

v_gene: TRBV5-1
j_gene: TRBJ2-1
CDR3aa: ASSGGGAPNEQF

v_gene: TRBV6-5
j_gene: TRBJ2-1
CDR3aa: ASSYSGRVPYNEQF

v_gene: TRBV7-2
j_gene: TRBJ1-2
CDR3aa: ASSLDSGSNYGYT

v_gene: TRBV29-1
j_gene: TRBJ2-2
CDR3aa: SVNTGELF

v_gene: TRBV12-3/TRBV12-4
j_gene: TRBJ1-4
CDR3aa: ASSPQATNEKLF

v_gene: TRBV6-2/TRBV6-3
j_gene: TRBJ2-1
CDR3aa: ASSYPRGQRVYNERF